This TCR beta chain is from a study of T cell repertoires in cytomegalovirus infection. This clonotype was seen at least ten times. Its antigen is currently unknown. Regarding the study as a whole: Across the ex vivo response, the dominant clonotypes were HLA-C-restricted CMV-specific TCR beta clonotypes.

Germline values: CDR1 MGHRA, CDR2 YSYEKL. After removal of 1 base from V and 4 bases from J, the junction contained 11 bases not matched to a gene. The CDR3 has 17 residues. TCRdb reprocessed the reads with MiXCR, giving one entry per CDR3 protein. This sample has around 450,000 distinct CDR3 sequences, with over 9% found just once. The V gene is TRBV4-1, the J gene TRBJ2-5, with 8 nucleotides matching TRBD2. This clonotype was obtained from a human donor in good health (CMV status not recorded). Some clones in this sample may be carry-over from other donors' samples. The source material was PBMCs. The CDR3 DNA follows: TGCGCCAGCAGCCAAGTTTCAGCGGCGGGAGGAGGAGAGACCCAGTACTTC. Translation: CASSQVSAAGGGETQYF.